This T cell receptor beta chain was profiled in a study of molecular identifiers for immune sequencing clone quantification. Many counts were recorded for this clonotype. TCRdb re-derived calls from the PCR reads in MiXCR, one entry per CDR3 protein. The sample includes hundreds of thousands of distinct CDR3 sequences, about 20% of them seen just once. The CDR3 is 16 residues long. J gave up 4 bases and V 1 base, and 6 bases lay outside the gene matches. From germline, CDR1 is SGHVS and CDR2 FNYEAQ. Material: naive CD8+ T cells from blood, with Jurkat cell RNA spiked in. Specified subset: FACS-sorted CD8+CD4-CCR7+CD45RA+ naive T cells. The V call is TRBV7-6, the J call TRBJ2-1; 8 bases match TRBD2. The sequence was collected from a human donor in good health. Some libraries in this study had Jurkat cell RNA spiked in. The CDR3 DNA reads TGTGCCAGCAGCTTAGTCCCGGGGGGGCGGTACAATGAGCAGTTCTTC. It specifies CASSLVPGGRYNEQFF.